This T cell receptor beta chain derives from a study of T cells in Graves' hyperthyroidism and ophthalmopathy. What was amplified from RNA transcripts were TCR beta CDR3 regions. The HTBI primer set was used in a first-round RT-PCR of the TCR CDR3. TCRdb recomputed calls from the multiplex PCR reads with MiXCR, one row per CDR3 protein. The table lists almost 500,000 distinct CDR3 sequences, about 22% of them singletons, with less than 65% in the top ten. The PBMCs were sourced from fresh peripheral blood (around 10 ml). This clonotype was observed a few times. Its antigen is unidentified. Findings and caveats of the study: Classification by a 13 V-J model distinguished ophthalmopathy from stable hyperthyroidism. The majority of expanded thyroid clonotypes above 0.001 also appeared in blood.

Trimming removed 4 bases at V and 4 bases at J, with 8 bases between. Germline CDR1 is DFQATT and CDR2 is SNEGSKA (reference sequence). This CDR3 is 12 amino acids long. This chain links TRBV20-1 with TRBJ1-5; D gene ambiguous. The source material was blood. This receptor was taken from a woman in her 70s with Graves' ophthalmopathy. CDR3 protein: CSATSGNQPQHF. The CDR3 DNA reads as TGCAGTGCTACCTCAGGAAATCAGCCCCAGCATTTT.